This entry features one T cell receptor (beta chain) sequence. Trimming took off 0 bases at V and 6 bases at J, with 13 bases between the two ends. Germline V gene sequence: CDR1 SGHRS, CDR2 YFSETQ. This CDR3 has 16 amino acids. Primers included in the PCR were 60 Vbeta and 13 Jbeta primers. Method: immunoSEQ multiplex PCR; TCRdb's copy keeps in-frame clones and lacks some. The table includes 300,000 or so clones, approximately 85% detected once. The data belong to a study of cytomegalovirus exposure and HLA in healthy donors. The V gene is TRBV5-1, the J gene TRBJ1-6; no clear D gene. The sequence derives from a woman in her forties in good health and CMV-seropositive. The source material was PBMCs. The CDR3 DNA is TGCGCCAGCAGCTTGGAGTGGGGTGGAGGTAATTCACCCCTCCACTTT. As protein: CASSLEWGGGNSPLHF.